This T cell receptor beta chain was retrieved from a study of shared clonotypes between healthy human individuals. Trimming shortened V by 3 bases and J by 2 bases, and 11 bases separated the two germline ends. CDR3 length: 14 residues. Germline V CDR1 and CDR2: SGDLS, YYNGEE. Only in-frame clones appear in the TCRdb table, and some are missing; sequencing was by immunoSEQ multiplex PCR. The sample records about 510,000 clones, 95% to 97% being singletons. The TCR comes from a woman aged 30 to 39 in good health. The chain has TRBV9 and TRBJ1-2; weak D call: TRBD1 (5 bases). Sequenced: naive CD4+ T cells sorted from blood. This sample's subset: CD45RA+ positively selected. CDR3 residues: CASSARGKNYGYTF. In DNA form, the CDR3 reads TGTGCCAGCAGCGCTCGGGGGAAGAACTATGGCTACACCTTC. Supplemented by reference TRBV9 and TRBJ1-2, the full variable domain reads DSGVTQTPKHLITATGQRVTLRCSPRSGDLSVYWYQQSLDQGLQFLIQYYNGEERAKGNILERFSAQQFPDLHSELNLSSLELGDSALYFCASSARGKNYGYTFGSGTRLTVV.